The 21 T cell receptor beta chains below come from one sample, sequenced in a study of T cell responses to AZD1222 COVID-19 vaccine (dated by TCRdb to 2020 to 2023). Preparation of the library involved the immunoSEQ multiplex PCR assay. This is the immuneACCESS table as TCRdb keeps it, with only in-frame sequences that have V and J called. A part of the clones is gone; compared with another copy, unresolved V genes explain less than half, and the rest is unexplained. The sample data list approximately 82,000 clones, and approximately 90% of these were observed just once. The top ten hold 2.5% to 3.5% of the sample. The sample's time point label, in plain terms: about 28 days (+/-7) after the second vaccine dose. Sequencing was performed on peripheral blood, taken 28 days after the second AZD1222 dose. These receptors were taken from an adult who received the AZD1222 COVID-19 vaccine.

This chain uses TRBV2 with TRBJ1-1; D uncertain. V shed 6 bases and J shed 0 bases, with 8 bases lying between them. Germline V CDR1 and CDR2: SNHLY, FYNNEI. The CDR3 covers 13 residues. Here the CDR3 DNA reads TGTGCCAGCAGGACGACAATGAACACTGAAGCTTTCTTT. It specifies CASRTTMNTEAFF.

This rearrangement joins TRBV2 to TRBJ1-6, with D maybe TRBD1 (5 bases). The CDR3 spans 15 residues. V was pared by 6 bases and J by 7 bases, with 16 bases between. The germline V gene has CDR1 SNHLY and CDR2 FYNNEI. CDR3 sequence (DNA): TGTGCCAGCAGAGGGACCGACGTCGGCAATTCACCCCTCCACTTT. It specifies CASRGTDVGNSPLHF.

The J gene is TRBJ2-1, the V gene TRBV11-3, with D perhaps matching TRBD2 (5 bases). CDR3 length: 13 amino acids. The germline V and J ends were trimmed by 6 bases and 8 bases, with 14 bases remaining between them. Germline V gene sequence: CDR1 SGHNT, CDR2 YENEEA. The CDR3 loop reads CASSFSAGDEQFF. The CDR3 nucleotides are TGTGCCAGCAGTTTTAGCGCCGGGGATGAGCAGTTCTTC.

This chain links TRBV2 with TRBJ1-1, with D possibly matching TRBD1 (5 bases). The CDR3 length is 14 residues. The germline V gene encodes CDR1 SNHLY and CDR2 FYNNEI. Trimming removed 6 bases at V and 5 bases at J, with 16 bases between. CDR3 sequence (DNA): TGTGCCAGCAGCCCAAATAGGGGAAGGACTGAAGCTTTCTTT. This gives the protein CASSPNRGRTEAFF.

In this sample, this clone turned up once. The chain is built from TRBV12-5 and TRBJ2-3; D gene unclear. In germline, CDR1 is LGHNT, CDR2 FRNRAP. The CDR3 has 13 amino acids. Trimming took off 2 bases at V and 3 bases at J, with 6 bases between the two ends. The CDR3 protein is CASGLRATDTQYF. Here the CDR3 DNA reads TGTGCTAGTGGTTTGCGGGCGACAGATACGCAGTATTTT.

The chain carries TRBV6-1 and TRBJ2-2; possibly TRBD1 for D (6 bases). Trimming pared 0 bases from V and 6 bases from J, leaving 17 bases between. Germline values: CDR1 MNHNS, CDR2 SASEGT. This CDR3 has 17 residues. DNA of the CDR3: TGTGCCAGCAGTGAAGCGCGCCGGGCAGGGGTAGCCGGGGAGCTGTTTTTT. Residues: CASSEARRAGVAGELFF.

The chain recombines TRBV27 with TRBJ1-2; maybe TRBD1 (6 bases). V was pared by 5 bases and J by 4 bases, with 17 bases between. CDR3 length equals 15 residues. CDR1 and CDR2 from the germline V gene are MNHEY and SMNVEV (reference sequence). Written as DNA, the CDR3 is TGTGCCAGCAGTCCCCGGGGGGCAAAGATCTATGGCTACACCTTC. Translated, it gives CASSPRGAKIYGYTF.

The rearrangement uses TRBV25-1 and TRBJ2-5; the D call may be TRBD1 or TRBD2 (5 bases each). The length of the CDR3 is 16 residues. The germline CDR1 and CDR2 sequences are MGHDK and SYGVNS. Trimming took off 0 bases at V and 2 bases at J, with 13 bases between the two ends. The CDR3 is CASSEYLGAGQETQYF. The CDR3 nucleotides read TGTGCCAGCAGTGAATATCTCGGGGCAGGTCAAGAGACCCAGTACTTC.

This clone was found once. V and J are TRBV30 and TRBJ2-2, with unresolved D. Trimming cost V 4 bases and J 0 bases, with 9 bases left between them. Germline CDR1 and CDR2: GTSNPN and SVGIG (reference sequence). This CDR3 is built from 14 residues. The CDR3 region is CAWKVTTNTGELFF. As DNA, the CDR3 is TGTGCCTGGAAAGTGACAACGAACACCGGGGAGCTGTTTTTT.

The rearrangement uses TRBV9 and TRBJ1-2; D is unresolved. The germline V gene has CDR1 SGDLS and CDR2 YYNGEE. The length of the CDR3 is 14 residues. Trimming took 4 bases from V and 4 from J, leaving 14 bases between them. The CDR3 DNA follows: TGTGCCAGCAGCACCGATTTCGTCGGCTATGGCTACACCTTC. This gives the protein CASSTDFVGYGYTF.

DNA for the CDR3: TGTGCCAGCAGTACCTCTCCCGGGACAGGGTCGGTCACTGAAGCTTTCTTT. The encoded protein is CASSTSPGTGSVTEAFF. The chain is built from TRBV2 and TRBJ1-1; TRBD1 matches 9 bases. Trimming at V came to 5 bases and at J to 4 bases, leaving 14 bases not matched to a gene. This CDR3 comprises 17 residues. Germline CDR1 SNHLY, CDR2 FYNNEI.

The V and J genes are TRBV28 and TRBJ1-5; D ambiguous. The V gene lost 2 bases and the J gene lost 3 bases, with 5 bases spanning the gap. This CDR3 spans 13 amino acids. Per the germline V gene, CDR1 is MDHEN and CDR2 is SYDVKM. Written as DNA, the CDR3 is TGTGCCAGCAGTTTAATGGTCAATCAGCCCCAGCATTTT. It translates to CASSLMVNQPQHF. The full variable domain, rest sourced from reference TRBV28 and TRBJ1-5, is DVKVTQSSRYLVKRTGEKVFLECVQDMDHENMFWYRQDPGLGLRLIYFSYDVKMKEKGDIPEGYSVSREKKERFSLILESASTNQTSMYLCASSLMVNQPQHFGDGTRLSIL.

V is TRBV5-4 and J is TRBJ2-7; D ambiguous. Trimming pared 0 bases from V and 0 bases from J, leaving 7 bases between. This CDR3 is built from 14 residues. Germline CDR1 reads SGHNT; CDR2 reads YYREEE (reference sequence). CDR3 protein: CASSLGHSSYEQYF. CDR3 bases: TGTGCCAGCAGCTTGGGGCACTCCTCCTACGAGCAGTACTTC. Drawing the rest from reference TRBV5-4 and TRBJ2-7, the complete variable domain is ETGVTQSPTHLIKTRGQQVTLRCSSQSGHNTVSWYQQALGQGPQFIFQYYREEENGRGNFPPRFSGLQFPNYSSELNVNALELDDSALYLCASSLGHSSYEQYFGPGTRLTVT.

This clone has just a few counts. The chain is built from TRBV7-9 and TRBJ2-7; D gene unclear. The CDR3 is 11 residues long. Germline values: CDR1 SEHNR, CDR2 FQNEAQ (reference sequence). Trimming pared 5 bases from V and 4 bases from J, leaving 6 bases between. In DNA form, the CDR3 reads TGTGCCAGCAGCCGCGGATACGAGCAGTACTTC. It codes for CASSRGYEQYF.

The chain is built from TRBV18 and TRBJ1-2; the match to TRBD1 covers 7 bases. Germline V lookup: CDR1 KGHSH, CDR2 LQKENI. CDR3 length: 16 amino acids. The ends lost 1 base at V and 4 bases at J; junction bases unmatched: 9. This CDR3 is CASSPRQGDQIYGYTF. The CDR3 DNA follows: TGTGCCAGCTCACCACGTCAGGGGGATCAGATCTATGGCTACACCTTC.

The genes are TRBV11-2 and TRBJ2-7, with 10 nucleotides matching TRBD1. This CDR3 has 16 amino acids. Germline V gene lookup returns CDR1 SGHAT and CDR2 FQNNGV. V gave up 6 bases and J gave up 4 bases; unmatched junction bases: 12. In nucleotides, the CDR3 is TGTGCCAGCAGGGCACGGGTCGGGACAGGGGTTTACGAGCAGTACTTC. Translating it yields CASRARVGTGVYEQYF. Using reference TRBV11-2 and TRBJ2-7 for the parts outside the CDR3, the full variable domain is EAGVAQSPRYKIIEKRQSVAFWCNPISGHATLYWYQQILGQGPKLLIQFQNNGVVDDSQLPKDRFSAERLKGVDSTLKIQPAKLEDSAVYLCASRARVGTGVYEQYFGPGTRLTVT.

The chain couples TRBV12-3 or TRBV12-4 to TRBJ2-3, with D perhaps TRBD1 or TRBD2 (6 bases each). The CDR3 spans 13 residues. V shed 4 bases and J shed 8 bases, with 13 bases lying between them. CDR3 in DNA: TGTGCCAGCAGTTACGGGGGCCCAGCTACGCAGTATTTT. This encodes CASSYGGPATQYF.

This clone has just one count. The chain combines TRBV27 with TRBJ2-2; D might be TRBD1 (6 bases). The CDR3 length is 14 residues. Between the trimmed V and J ends, which lost 6 bases and 7 bases, there was a span of 15 bases. Germline loops: CDR1 MNHEY, CDR2 SMNVEV (reference sequence). CDR3 in DNA: TGTGCCAGCAGGGTACAGGGCTCGGTCGGGGAGCTGTTTTTT. It codes for CASRVQGSVGELFF.

The chain has TRBV10-3 and TRBJ2-2, with no clear D. Per germline, CDR1 ENHRY and CDR2 SYGVKD. Trimming took 3 bases from V and 5 from J, leaving 13 bases between them. The CDR3 runs 15 residues. CDR3 region: CAISDRPMETGELFF. CDR3 in DNA: TGTGCCATCAGTGATCGCCCCATGGAGACCGGGGAGCTGTTTTTT.

This clone was recorded once. V is TRBV18 and J is TRBJ2-3; 13 bases align to TRBD2. CDR1 is KGHSH and CDR2 is LQKENI in the germline V gene. V gave up 3 bases and J gave up 3 bases; unmatched junction bases: 3. The CDR3 has 16 amino acids. The CDR3 sequence is CASSPGLAGKTDTQYF. Written as DNA, the CDR3 is TGTGCCAGCTCACCGGGACTAGCGGGGAAAACAGATACGCAGTATTTT.

This chain joins TRBV3-1 (or the pseudogene TRBV3-2) and TRBJ1-1; no firm D call. V was pared by 1 base and J by 11 bases, with 11 bases between. This CDR3 has 12 amino acids. Germline V gene data show CDR1 as LGHDT and CDR2 as YNNKEL (reference sequence). The CDR3 region is CASSQVGRGAFF. CDR3 sequence (DNA): TGTGCCAGCAGCCAAGTAGGCCGGGGTGCTTTCTTT.